The 5 T cell receptor beta chains listed next were all sequenced from one sample in a study of T cells after yellow fever vaccination. TCRdb redid the calling of the 5' RACE reads with MiXCR, one entry per CDR3 protein. This sample has around 340,000 distinct CDR3 sequences, with 12% found just once. The sequenced sample was CD4+ T cells sorted from PBMCs, obtained 15 days after the yellow fever booster vaccination. These receptors all come from a man in his late teens or twenties who received the YFV17D yellow fever vaccine.

This chain uses TRBV6-6 with TRBJ1-3; TRBD1 might be the D (5 bases). Germline V gene sequence: CDR1 MNHNY, CDR2 SVGAGI (reference sequence). The CDR3 has 16 amino acids. The V gene lost 2 bases and the J gene lost 0 bases, with 11 bases spanning the gap. CDR3 in DNA: TGTGCCAGCAGTTACCCGGGGCCGAACTCTGGAAACACCATATATTTT. As protein: CASSYPGPNSGNTIYF.

V usage is TRBV7-2 and J usage is TRBJ2-7; 8 bases are shared with TRBD1. Germline lookup yields CDR1 SGHTA and CDR2 FQGNSA. The trim removed 8 bases at V and 6 bases at J, leaving 9 bases unmatched. The CDR3 consists of 13 residues. The CDR3 protein is CASGDRGRSEQYF. The CDR3 DNA reads as TGTGCCAGCGGAGACAGGGGCCGCTCCGAGCAGTACTTC.

The table lists this clonotype with a few counts. The chain combines TRBV7-2 with TRBJ2-3; D may be TRBD1 or TRBD2 (5 bases each). This CDR3 spans 13 amino acids. Trimming pared 6 bases from V and 7 bases from J, leaving 14 bases between. CDR1 and CDR2 (germline): SGHTA, FQGNSA. The CDR3 nucleotides read TGTGCCAGCAGTTCGAGGGGCGTGAATACGCAGTATTTT. Protein: CASSSRGVNTQYF.

This clonotype was seen many times. V and J are TRBV7-6 and TRBJ2-2, with 9 bases lining up with TRBD1. In germline, CDR1 is SGHVS, CDR2 FNYEAQ. J gave up 1 base and V 5 bases, and 8 bases lay outside the gene matches. The CDR3 spans 17 residues. The CDR3 bases are TGTGCCAGCAGCCCATTCACAGGGGGCGGGAACACCGGGGAGCTGTTTTTT. Residues: CASSPFTGGGNTGELFF.

V gene TRBV4-1 combines with J gene TRBJ1-1; TRBD1 agrees at 7 bases. Germline-derived CDR1 and CDR2 are MGHRA and YSYEKL. Trimming removed 4 bases from V and 0 bases from J; junction bases left unmatched: 5. There are 15 residues in the CDR3. The CDR3 here is CASSPGDSMNTEAFF. The CDR3 DNA follows: TGCGCCAGCAGCCCCGGGGACAGTATGAACACTGAAGCTTTCTTT.